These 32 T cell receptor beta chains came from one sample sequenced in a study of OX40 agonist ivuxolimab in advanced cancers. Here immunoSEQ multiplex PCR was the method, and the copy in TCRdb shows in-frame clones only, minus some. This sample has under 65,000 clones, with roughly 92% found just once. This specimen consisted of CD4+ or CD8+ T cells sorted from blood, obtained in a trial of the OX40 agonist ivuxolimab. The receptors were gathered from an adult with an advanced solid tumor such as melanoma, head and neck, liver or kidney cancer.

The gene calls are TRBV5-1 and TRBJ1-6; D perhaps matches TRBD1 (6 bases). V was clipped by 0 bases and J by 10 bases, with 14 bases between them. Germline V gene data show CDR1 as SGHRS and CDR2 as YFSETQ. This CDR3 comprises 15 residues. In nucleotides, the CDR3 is TGCGCCAGCAGCTTGGAGGGCAGGGGAGGATCACCCCTCCACTTT. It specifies CASSLEGRGGSPLHF.

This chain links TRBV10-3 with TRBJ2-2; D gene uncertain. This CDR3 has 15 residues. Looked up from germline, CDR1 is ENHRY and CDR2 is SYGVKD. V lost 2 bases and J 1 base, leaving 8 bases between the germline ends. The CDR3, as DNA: TGTGCCATCAGTGAGGGCAGAGGGAACACCGGGGAGCTGTTTTTT. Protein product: CAISEGRGNTGELFF.

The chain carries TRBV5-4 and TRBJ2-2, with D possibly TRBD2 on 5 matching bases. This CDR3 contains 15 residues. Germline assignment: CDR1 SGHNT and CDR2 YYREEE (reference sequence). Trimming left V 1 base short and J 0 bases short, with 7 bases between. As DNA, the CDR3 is TGTGCCAGCAGCTTGCCGGGGACGAACACCGGGGAGCTGTTTTTT. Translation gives CASSLPGTNTGELFF.

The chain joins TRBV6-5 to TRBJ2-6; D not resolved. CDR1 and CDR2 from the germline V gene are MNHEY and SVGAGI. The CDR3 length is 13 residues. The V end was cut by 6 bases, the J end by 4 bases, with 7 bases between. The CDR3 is CASRGPGANVLTF. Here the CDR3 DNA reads TGTGCCAGCAGAGGGCCCGGGGCCAACGTCCTGACTTTC.

The CDR3 DNA sequence: TGTGCCAGCAGCATTTATCGACACGGAGGGTCAGAGACCCAGTACTTC. This gives the protein CASSIYRHGGSETQYF. The chain couples TRBV7-9 to TRBJ2-5; perhaps TRBD2 as D (6 bases). Germline CDR1 and CDR2: SEHNR and FQNEAQ (reference sequence). The CDR3 is 16 amino acids. Trimming cost V 5 bases and J 4 bases, with 20 bases left between them.

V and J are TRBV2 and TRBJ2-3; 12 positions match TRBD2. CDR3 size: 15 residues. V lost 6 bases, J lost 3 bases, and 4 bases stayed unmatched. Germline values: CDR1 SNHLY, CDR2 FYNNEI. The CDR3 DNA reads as TGTGCCAGCAGCCGACTAGCGGGGGTAACAGATACGCAGTATTTT. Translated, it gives CASSRLAGVTDTQYF.

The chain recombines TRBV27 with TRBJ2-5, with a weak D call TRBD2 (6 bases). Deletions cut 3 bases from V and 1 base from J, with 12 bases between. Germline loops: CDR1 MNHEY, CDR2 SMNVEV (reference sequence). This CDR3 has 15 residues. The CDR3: CASSLGRGIQETQYF. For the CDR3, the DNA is TGTGCCAGCAGTTTGGGACGCGGGATCCAAGAGACCCAGTACTTC.

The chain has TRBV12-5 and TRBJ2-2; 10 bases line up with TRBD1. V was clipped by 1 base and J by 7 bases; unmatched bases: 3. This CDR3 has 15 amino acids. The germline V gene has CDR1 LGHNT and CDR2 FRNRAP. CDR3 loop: CASGLAGQGVGELFF. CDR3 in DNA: TGTGCTAGTGGTTTGGCAGGACAGGGGGTCGGGGAGCTGTTTTTT.

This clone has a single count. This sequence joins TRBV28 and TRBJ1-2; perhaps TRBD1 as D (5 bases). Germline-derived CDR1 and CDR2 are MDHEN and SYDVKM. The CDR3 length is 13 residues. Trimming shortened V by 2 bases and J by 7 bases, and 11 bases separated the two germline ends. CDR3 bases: TGTGCCAGCAGTTTAGGGCAGGGCGGTGGCTACACCTTC. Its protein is CASSLGQGGGYTF.

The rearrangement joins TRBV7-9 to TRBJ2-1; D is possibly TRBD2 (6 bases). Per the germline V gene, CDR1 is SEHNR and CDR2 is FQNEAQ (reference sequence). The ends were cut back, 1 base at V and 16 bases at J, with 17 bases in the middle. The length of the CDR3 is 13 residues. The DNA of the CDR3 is TGTGCCAGCAGCTTAGGAGCGGGCCCGCGGGAATTCTTC. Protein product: CASSLGAGPREFF. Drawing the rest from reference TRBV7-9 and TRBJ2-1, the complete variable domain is DTGVSQNPRHKITKRGQNVTFRCDPISEHNRLYWYRQTLGQGPEFLTYFQNEAQLEKSRLLSDRFSAERPKGSFSTLEIQRTEQGDSAMYLCASSLGAGPREFFGPGTRLTVL.

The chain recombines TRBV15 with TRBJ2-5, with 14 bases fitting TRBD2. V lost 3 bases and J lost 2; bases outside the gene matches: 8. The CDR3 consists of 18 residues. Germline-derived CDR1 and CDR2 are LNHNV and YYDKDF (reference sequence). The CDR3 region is CATSRLKRLAGGQETQYF. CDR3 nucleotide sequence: TGTGCCACCAGCAGGTTGAAGCGACTAGCGGGAGGGCAAGAGACCCAGTACTTC.

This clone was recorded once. The CDR3 reads CASKGRLAGGRTDTQYF. The CDR3 region has the DNA TGTGCCAGCAAAGGTCGACTAGCGGGAGGACGCACAGATACGCAGTATTTT. The rearrangement links TRBV2 to TRBJ2-3, with 13 bases identical to TRBD2. In germline, CDR1 is SNHLY, CDR2 FYNNEI. V was clipped by 7 bases and J by 1 base; unmatched bases: 8. CDR3 length: 17 amino acids.

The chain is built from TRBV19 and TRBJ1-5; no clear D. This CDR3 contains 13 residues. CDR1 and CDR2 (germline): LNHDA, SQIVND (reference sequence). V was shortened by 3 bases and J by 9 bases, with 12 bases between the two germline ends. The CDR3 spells CASSIGPSRPQHF. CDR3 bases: TGTGCCAGTAGTATTGGTCCATCACGGCCCCAGCATTTT.

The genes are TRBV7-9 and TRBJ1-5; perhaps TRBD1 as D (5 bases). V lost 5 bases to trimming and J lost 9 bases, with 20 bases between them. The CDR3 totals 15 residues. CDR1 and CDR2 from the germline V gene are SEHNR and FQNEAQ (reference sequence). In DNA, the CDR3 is TGTGCCAGCAGCCCTTCCCGGGGTAAGGGGTGGCCCCAGCATTTT. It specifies CASSPSRGKGWPQHF. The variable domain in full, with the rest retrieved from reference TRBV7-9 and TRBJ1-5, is DTGVSQNPRHKITKRGQNVTFRCDPISEHNRLYWYRQTLGQGPEFLTYFQNEAQLEKSRLLSDRFSAERPKGSFSTLEIQRTEQGDSAMYLCASSPSRGKGWPQHFGDGTRLSIL.

The CDR3 DNA reads as TGTGCCAGCAGTGAGGGGGCAAGGTATGGCTACACCTTC. The encoded protein is CASSEGARYGYTF. The gene calls are TRBV25-1 and TRBJ1-2; D may be TRBD1 (6 bases). The V gene lost 3 bases and the J gene lost 5 bases, with 10 bases spanning the gap. This CDR3 comprises 13 residues. Germline V gene data show CDR1 as MGHDK and CDR2 as SYGVNS.

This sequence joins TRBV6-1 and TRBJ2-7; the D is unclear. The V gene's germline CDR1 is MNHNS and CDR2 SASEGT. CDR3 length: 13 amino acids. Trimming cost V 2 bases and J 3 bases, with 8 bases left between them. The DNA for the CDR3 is TGTGCCAGCAGTGAAAGACAATACTACGAGCAGTACTTC. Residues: CASSERQYYEQYF.

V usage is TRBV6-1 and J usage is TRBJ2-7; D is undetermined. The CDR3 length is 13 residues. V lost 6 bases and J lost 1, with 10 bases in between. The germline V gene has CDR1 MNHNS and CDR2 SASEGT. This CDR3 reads CASRDPNSYEQYF. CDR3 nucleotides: TGTGCCAGCAGGGATCCCAATTCCTACGAGCAGTACTTC.

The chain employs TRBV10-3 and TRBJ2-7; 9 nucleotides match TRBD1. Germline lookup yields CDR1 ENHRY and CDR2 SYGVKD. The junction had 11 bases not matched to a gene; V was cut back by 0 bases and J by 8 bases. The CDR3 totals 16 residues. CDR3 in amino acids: CAISESRTGASFQQYF. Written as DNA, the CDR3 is TGTGCCATCAGTGAGTCCAGGACAGGGGCTAGTTTCCAGCAGTACTTC.

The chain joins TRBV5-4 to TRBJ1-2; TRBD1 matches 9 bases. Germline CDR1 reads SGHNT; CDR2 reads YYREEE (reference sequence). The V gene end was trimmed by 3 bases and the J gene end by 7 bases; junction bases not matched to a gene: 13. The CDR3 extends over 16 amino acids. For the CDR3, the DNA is TGTGCCAGCAGCTCGGCCCCGGGACAGGGAACGGGTGGCTACACCTTC. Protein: CASSSAPGQGTGGYTF.

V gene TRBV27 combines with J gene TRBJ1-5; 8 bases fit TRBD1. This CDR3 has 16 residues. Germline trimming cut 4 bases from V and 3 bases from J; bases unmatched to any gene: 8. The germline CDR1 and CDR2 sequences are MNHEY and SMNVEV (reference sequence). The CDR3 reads CASSYLYRGINQPQHF. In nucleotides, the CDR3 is TGTGCCAGCAGTTACCTGTACAGGGGGATCAATCAGCCCCAGCATTTT.

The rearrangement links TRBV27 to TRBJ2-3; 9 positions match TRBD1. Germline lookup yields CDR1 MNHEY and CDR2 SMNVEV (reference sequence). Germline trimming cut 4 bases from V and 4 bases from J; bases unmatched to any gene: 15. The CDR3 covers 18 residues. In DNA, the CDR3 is TGTGCCAGCAGTTGGGCGGGACAGGGAATGGGTAGCGCAGATACGCAGTATTTT. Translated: CASSWAGQGMGSADTQYF.

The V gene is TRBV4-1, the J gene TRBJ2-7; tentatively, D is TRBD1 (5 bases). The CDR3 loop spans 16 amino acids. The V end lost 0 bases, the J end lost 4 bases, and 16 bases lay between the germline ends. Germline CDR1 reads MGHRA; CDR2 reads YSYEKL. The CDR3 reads CASSQEYAGPWYEQYF. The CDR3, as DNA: TGCGCCAGCAGCCAAGAATACGCAGGGCCTTGGTACGAGCAGTACTTC.

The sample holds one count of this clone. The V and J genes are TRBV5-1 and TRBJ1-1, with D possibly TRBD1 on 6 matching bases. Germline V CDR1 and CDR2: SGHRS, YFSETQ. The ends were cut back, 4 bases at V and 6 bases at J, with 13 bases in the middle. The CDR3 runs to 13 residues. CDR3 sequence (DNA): TGCGCCAGCAGCCCAAGAGAGGGGGCTGAAGCTTTCTTT. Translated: CASSPREGAEAFF.

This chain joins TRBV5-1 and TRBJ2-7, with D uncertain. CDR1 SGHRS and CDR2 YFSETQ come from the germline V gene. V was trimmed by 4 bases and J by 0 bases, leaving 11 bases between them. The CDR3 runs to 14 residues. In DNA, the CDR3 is TGCGCCAGCAGCCCCCTGGTCAGCTCCTACGAGCAGTACTTC. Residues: CASSPLVSSYEQYF.

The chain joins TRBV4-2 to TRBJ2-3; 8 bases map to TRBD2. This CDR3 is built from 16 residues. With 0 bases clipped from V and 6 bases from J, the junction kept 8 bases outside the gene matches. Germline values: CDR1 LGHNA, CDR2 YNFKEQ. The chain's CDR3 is CASSQEIAGIMDTQYF. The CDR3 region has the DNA TGTGCCAGCAGCCAAGAAATAGCGGGAATAATGGATACGCAGTATTTT.

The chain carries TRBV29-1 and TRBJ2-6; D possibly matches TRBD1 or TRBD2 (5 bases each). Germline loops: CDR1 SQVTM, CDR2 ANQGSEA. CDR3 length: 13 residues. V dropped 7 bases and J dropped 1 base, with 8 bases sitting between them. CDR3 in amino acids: CSARESGANVLTF. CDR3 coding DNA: TGCAGCGCCAGGGAGTCTGGGGCCAACGTCCTGACTTTC.

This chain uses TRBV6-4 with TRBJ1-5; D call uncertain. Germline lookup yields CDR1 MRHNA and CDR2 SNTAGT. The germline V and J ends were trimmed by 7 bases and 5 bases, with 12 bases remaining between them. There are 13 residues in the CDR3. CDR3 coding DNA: TGTGCCAGCAAACCCTACCCCTATCAGCCCCAGCATTTT. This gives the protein CASKPYPYQPQHF.

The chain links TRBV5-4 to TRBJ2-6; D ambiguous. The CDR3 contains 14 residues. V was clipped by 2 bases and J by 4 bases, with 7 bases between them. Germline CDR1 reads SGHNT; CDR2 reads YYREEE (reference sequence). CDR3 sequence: CASSFSKGANVLTF. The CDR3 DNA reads TGTGCCAGCAGCTTTTCTAAGGGGGCCAACGTCCTGACTTTC.

CDR3 in DNA: TGTGCCAGCTTGTCGACAGGGATAGATACGCAGTATTTT. Protein sequence: CASLSTGIDTQYF. V is TRBV18 and J is TRBJ2-3; the match to TRBD1 covers 7 bases. Germline trimming cut 7 bases from V and 5 bases from J; bases unmatched to any gene: 6. The CDR3 has 13 amino acids. Germline CDR1 KGHSH, CDR2 LQKENI.

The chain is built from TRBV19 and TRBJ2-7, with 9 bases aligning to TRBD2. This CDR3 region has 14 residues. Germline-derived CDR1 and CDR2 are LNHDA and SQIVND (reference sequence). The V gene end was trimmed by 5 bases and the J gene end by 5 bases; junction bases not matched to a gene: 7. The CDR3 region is CASSPQRGDHEQYF. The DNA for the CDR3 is TGTGCCAGTAGTCCACAGCGGGGGGACCACGAGCAGTACTTC.

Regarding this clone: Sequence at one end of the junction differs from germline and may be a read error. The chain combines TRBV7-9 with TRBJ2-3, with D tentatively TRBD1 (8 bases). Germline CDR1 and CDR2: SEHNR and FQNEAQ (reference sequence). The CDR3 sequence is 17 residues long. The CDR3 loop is CASSLTGGRERANRGDF. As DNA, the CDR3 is TGTGCCAGCAGCTTAACAGGGGGGAGGGAAAGGGCCAACCGTGGGGATTTT.

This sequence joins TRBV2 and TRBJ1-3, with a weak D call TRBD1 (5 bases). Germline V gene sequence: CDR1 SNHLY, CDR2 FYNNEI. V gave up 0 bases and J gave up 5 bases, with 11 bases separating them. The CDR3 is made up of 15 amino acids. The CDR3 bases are TGTGCCAGCAGTGAAGCGCTTGCAGGGCGAAACACCATATATTTT. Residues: CASSEALAGRNTIYF.